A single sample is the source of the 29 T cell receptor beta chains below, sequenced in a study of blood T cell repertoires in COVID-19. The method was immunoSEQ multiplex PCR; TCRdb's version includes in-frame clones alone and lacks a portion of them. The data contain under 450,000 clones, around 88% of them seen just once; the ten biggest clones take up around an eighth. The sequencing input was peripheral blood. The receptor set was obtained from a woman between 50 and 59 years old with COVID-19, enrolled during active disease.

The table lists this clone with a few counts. The CDR3 spells CAWRAQPPGYGYTF. The CDR3 coding sequence is TGTGCCTGGAGGGCTCAGCCCCCGGGTTATGGCTACACCTTC. V is TRBV30 and J is TRBJ1-2; no clear D gene. Trimming took off 3 bases at V and 5 bases at J, with 16 bases between the two ends. Germline-derived CDR1 and CDR2 are GTSNPN and SVGIG (reference sequence). This CDR3 comprises 14 residues.

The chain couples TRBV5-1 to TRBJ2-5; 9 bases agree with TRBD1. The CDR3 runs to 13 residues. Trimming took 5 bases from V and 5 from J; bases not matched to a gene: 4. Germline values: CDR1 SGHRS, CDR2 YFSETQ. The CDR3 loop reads CASRWTGDETQYF. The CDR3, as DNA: TGCGCCAGCAGGTGGACAGGGGATGAGACCCAGTACTTC.

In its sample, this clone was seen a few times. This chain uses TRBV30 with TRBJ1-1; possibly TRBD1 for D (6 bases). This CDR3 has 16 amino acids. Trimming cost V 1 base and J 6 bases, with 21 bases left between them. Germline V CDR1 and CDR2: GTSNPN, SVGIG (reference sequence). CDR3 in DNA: TGTGCCTGGAGTGGGTCCCAACTCAGGGGATTTCCTGAAGCTTTCTTT. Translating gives CAWSGSQLRGFPEAFF. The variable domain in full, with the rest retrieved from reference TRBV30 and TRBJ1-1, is SQTIHQWPATLVQPVGSPLSLECTVEGTSNPNLYWYRQAAGRGLQLLFYSVGIGQISSEVPQNLSASRPQDRQFILSSKKLLLSDSGFYLCAWSGSQLRGFPEAFFGQGTRLTVV.

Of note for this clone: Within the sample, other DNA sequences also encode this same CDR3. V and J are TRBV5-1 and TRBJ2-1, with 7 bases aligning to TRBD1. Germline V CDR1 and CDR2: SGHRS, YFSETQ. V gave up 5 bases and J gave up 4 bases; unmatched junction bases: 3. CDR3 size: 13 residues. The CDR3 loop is CASSRDSYNEQFF. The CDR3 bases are TGCGCCAGCAGTAGGGACAGTTACAATGAGCAGTTCTTC.

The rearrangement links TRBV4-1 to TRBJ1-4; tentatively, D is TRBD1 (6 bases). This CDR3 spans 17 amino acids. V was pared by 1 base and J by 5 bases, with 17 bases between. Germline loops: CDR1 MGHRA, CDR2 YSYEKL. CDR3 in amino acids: CASSQVGGRGLNEKLFF. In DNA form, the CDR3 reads TGCGCCAGCAGCCAAGTTGGGGGCAGGGGTTTAAATGAAAAACTGTTTTTT.

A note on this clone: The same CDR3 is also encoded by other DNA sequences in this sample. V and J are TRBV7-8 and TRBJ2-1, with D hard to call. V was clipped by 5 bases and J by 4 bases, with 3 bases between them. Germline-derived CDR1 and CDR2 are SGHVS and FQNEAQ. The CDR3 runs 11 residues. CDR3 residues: CASSPYNEQFF. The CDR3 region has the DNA TGTGCCAGCAGCCCGTACAATGAGCAGTTCTTC.

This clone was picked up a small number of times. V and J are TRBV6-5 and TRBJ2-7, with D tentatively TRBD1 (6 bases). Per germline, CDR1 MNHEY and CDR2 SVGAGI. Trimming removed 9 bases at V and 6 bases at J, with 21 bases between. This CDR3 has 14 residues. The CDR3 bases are TGTGCCAGTCGTCCGGGACAAACTAGGGGCGAGCAGTACTTC. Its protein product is CASRPGQTRGEQYF.

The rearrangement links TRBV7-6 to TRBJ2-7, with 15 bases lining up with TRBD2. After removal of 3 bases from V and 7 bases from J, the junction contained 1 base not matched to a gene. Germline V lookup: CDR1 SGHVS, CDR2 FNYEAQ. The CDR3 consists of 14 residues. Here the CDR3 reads CASSLGTSGGEQYF. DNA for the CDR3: TGTGCCAGCAGCTTGGGGACTAGCGGGGGGGAGCAGTACTTC.

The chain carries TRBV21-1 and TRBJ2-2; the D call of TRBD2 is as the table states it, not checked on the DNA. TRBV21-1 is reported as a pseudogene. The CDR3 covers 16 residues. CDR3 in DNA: TGTGCCAGCAGCAGGGTCAGAGGAGGGGACACCGGGGAGCTGTTTTTT. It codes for CASSRVRGGDTGELFF.

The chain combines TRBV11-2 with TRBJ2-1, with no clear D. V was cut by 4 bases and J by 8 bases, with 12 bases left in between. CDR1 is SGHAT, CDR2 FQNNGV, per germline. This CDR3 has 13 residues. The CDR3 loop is CASSYSGFDEQFF. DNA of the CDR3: TGTGCCAGCAGCTATTCCGGGTTCGATGAGCAGTTCTTC.

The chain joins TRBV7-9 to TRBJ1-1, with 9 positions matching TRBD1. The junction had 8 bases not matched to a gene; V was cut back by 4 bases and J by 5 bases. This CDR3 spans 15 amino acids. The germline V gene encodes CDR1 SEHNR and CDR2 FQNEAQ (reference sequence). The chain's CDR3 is CASSSQGAKRTEAFF. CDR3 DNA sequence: TGTGCCAGCAGCTCACAGGGGGCGAAGAGAACTGAAGCTTTCTTT.

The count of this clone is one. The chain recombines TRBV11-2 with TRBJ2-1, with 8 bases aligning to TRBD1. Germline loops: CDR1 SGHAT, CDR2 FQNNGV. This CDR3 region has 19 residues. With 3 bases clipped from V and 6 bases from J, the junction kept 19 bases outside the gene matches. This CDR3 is CASSFRAPSGTGFTNEQFF. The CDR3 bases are TGTGCCAGCAGCTTTAGGGCCCCCTCCGGGACAGGATTCACCAATGAGCAGTTCTTC.

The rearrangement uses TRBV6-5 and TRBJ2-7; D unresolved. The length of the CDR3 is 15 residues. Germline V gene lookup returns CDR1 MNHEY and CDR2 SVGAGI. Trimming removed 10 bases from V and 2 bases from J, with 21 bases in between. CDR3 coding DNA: TGTGCCACGCCCTCGGATGGAGTCCCCCCCTACGAGCAGTACTTC. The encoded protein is CATPSDGVPPYEQYF.

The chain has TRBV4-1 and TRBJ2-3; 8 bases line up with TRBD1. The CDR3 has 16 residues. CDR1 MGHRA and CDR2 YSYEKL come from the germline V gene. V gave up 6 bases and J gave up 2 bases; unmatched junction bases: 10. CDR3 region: CASSPLTGEHTDTQYF. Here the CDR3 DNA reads TGCGCCAGCAGTCCACTGACAGGGGAACACACAGATACGCAGTATTTT.

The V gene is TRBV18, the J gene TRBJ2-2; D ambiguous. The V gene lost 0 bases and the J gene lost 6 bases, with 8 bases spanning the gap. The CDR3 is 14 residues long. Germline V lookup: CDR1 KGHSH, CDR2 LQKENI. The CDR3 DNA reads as TGTGCCAGCTCACCACCCCTTCTGTCCGGGGAGCTGTTTTTT. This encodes CASSPPLLSGELFF.

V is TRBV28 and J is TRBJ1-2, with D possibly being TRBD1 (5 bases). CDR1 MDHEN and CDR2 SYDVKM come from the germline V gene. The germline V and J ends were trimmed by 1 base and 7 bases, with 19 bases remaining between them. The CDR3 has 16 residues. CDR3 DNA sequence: TGTGCCAGCAGTTTATTTCCTGGGGGGGTTTCAGGTGGCTACACCTTC. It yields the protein CASSLFPGGVSGGYTF.

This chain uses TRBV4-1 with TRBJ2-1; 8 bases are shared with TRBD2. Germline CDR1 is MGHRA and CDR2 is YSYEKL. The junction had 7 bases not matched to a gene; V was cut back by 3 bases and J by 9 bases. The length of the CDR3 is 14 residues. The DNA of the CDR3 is TGCGCCAGCAGCCAGCCGGGACTAGAAAGTGAGCAGTTCTTC. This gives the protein CASSQPGLESEQFF.

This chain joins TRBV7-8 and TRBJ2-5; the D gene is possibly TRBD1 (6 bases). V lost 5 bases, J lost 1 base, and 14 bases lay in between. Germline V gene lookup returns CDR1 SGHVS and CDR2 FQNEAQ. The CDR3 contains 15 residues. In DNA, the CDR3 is TGTGCCAGCAGCCCCACGGACAGCCTCCAAGAGACCCAGTACTTC. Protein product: CASSPTDSLQETQYF.

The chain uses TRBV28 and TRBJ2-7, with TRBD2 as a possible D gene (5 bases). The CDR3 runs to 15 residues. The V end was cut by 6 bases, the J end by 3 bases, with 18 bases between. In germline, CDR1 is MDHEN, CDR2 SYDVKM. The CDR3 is CASSPLGAPNYEQYF. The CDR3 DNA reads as TGTGCCAGCAGCCCACTAGGAGCCCCAAACTACGAGCAGTACTTC.

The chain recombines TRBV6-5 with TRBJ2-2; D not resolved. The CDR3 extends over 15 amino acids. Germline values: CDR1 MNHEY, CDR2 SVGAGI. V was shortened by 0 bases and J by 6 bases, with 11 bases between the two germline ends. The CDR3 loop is CASSYSSRSPGELFF. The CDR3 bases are TGTGCCAGCAGTTACTCGTCTAGGTCGCCCGGGGAGCTGTTTTTT.

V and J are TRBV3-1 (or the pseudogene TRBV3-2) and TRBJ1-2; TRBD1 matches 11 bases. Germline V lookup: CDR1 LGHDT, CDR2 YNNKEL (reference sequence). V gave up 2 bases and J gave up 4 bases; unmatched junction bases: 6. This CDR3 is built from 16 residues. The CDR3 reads CASSQRGTGGSYGYTF. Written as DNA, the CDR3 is TGTGCCAGCAGCCAACGTGGGACAGGGGGAAGCTATGGCTACACCTTC.

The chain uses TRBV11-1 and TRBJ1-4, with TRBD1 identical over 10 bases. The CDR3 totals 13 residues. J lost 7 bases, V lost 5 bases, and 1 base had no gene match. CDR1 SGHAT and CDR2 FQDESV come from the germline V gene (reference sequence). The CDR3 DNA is TGTGCCAGCAGCCGGGACAGGGGTGAAAAACTGTTTTTT. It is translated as CASSRDRGEKLFF.

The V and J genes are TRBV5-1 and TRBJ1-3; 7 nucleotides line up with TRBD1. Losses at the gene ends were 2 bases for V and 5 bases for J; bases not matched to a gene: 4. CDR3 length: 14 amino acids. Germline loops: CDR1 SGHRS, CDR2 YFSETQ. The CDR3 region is CASSLGDSRNTIYF. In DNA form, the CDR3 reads TGCGCCAGCAGCTTAGGGGACAGCAGAAACACCATATATTTT.

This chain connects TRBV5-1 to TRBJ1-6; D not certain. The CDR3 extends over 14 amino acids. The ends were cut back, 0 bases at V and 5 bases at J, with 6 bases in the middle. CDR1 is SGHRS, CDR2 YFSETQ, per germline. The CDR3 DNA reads TGCGCCAGCAGCTTGGGTGTCGATAATTCACCCCTCCACTTT. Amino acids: CASSLGVDNSPLHF.

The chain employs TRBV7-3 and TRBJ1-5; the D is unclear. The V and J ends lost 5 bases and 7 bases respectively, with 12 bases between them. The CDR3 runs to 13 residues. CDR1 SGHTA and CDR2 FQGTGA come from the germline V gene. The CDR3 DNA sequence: TGTGCCAGCAGCCCTGGGCCCCAACAGCCCCAGCATTTT. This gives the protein CASSPGPQQPQHF.

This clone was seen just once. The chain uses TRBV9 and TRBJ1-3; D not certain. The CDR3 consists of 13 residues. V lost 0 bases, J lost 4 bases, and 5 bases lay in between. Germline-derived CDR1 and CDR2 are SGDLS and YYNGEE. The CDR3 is CASSVDNGNTIYF. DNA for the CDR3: TGTGCCAGCAGCGTAGACAACGGAAACACCATATATTTT.

CDR3 coding DNA: TGTGCCAGCAGCTCCCGCGGGGGGCTGGATCCCGAGCAGTACTTC. Protein sequence: CASSSRGGLDPEQYF. The chain uses TRBV7-3 and TRBJ2-7; 8 nucleotides align to TRBD2. The germline V gene encodes CDR1 SGHTA and CDR2 FQGTGA. V shed 4 bases and J 6 bases; nucleotides not matched to a gene: 11. The length of the CDR3 is 15 residues.

The CDR3 reads CASSEAGGQGYEQYF. The CDR3 DNA reads TGTGCCAGCAGTGAAGCGGGGGGACAGGGCTACGAGCAGTACTTC. The V gene is TRBV2, the J gene TRBJ2-7; 9 bases are a match to TRBD1. Losses at the gene ends were 0 bases for V and 3 bases for J; bases not matched to a gene: 3. This CDR3 has 15 residues. The V gene's germline CDR1 is SNHLY and CDR2 FYNNEI.

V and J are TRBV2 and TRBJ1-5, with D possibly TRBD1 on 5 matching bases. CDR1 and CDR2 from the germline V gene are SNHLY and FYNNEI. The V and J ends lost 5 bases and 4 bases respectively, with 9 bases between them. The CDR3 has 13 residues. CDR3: CASSIDRNQPQHF. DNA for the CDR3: TGTGCCAGCAGTATTGACAGAAATCAGCCCCAGCATTTT.